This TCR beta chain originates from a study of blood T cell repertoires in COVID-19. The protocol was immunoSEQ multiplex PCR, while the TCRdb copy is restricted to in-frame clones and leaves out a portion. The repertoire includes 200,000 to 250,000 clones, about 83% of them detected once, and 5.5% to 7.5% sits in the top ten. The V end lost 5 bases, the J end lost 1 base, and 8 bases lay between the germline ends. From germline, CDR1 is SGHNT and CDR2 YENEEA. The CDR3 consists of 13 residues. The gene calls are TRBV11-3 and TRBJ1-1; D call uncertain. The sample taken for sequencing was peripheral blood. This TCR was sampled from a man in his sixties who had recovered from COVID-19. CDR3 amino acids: CASSLRWNTEAFF. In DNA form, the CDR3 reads TGTGCCAGCAGCCTGAGGTGGAACACTGAAGCTTTCTTT.